This TCR beta chain was sequenced for a study of blood T cells in healthy people across ages. Findings of the study overall: A strong correlation between TCR beta diversity and naive T cell percentage was seen. Observed TCR beta diversity per million T cells went down as age went up. This fall followed a roughly linear course with age.

With a J-beta primer mix and a sample-barcoded 5' primer, a second PCR ran about 6 to 11 cycles. TCRdb re-derived calls from the 5' RACE reads in MiXCR, one entry per CDR3 protein. The sample has about 1.4 million distinct CDR3 sequences; roughly 59% are singletons. Approximately 10 milliliters of peripheral blood were drawn from each donor into EDTA-treated tubes. About this clonotype itself: Its target is not known.

After removal of 9 bases from V and 5 bases from J, the junction contained 8 bases not matched to a gene. The V gene's germline CDR1 is SGDLS and CDR2 YYNGEE. This CDR3 has 13 residues. The chain is built from TRBV9 and TRBJ2-3, with TRBD1 matching 8 bases. The sequenced material came from blood. This TCR derives from a man between 18 and 35 years old in good health. This CDR3 is CATSTGVVDTQYF. CDR3 DNA: TGTGCCACCTCGACAGGGGTGGTAGATACGCAGTATTTT.